These 3 T cell receptor beta chains originate from one sample sequenced in a study of regulatory T cells in long-lasting Graves disease. The authors built TCR beta libraries using iRepertoire HTBI primers and Arm-PCR of CDR3 regions. A single record per CDR3 protein comes from TCRdb applying MiXCR to the multiplex PCR reads. The table records roughly 440,000 distinct CDR3 sequences, roughly 15% of them present only once. Time point: newly diagnosed GD, antithyroid drugs for less than 3 months. TCR sequences were obtained from RNA taken from PBMCs. Another study also made use of these data, one on T cells in Graves' hyperthyroidism and ophthalmopathy.

The material sequenced was peripheral blood mononuclear cells (PBMCs), taken at new diagnosis, from a patient treated with antithyroid drugs. These receptors all come from a woman between 18 and 29 years old with Graves disease.

This clonotype has just a few counts. At one boundary the junction diverges from the germline segment, which might be a read error. The chain carries TRBV20-1 and TRBJ2-5; the match to TRBD2 covers 7 bases. The length of the CDR3 is 16 residues. In germline, CDR1 is DFQATT, CDR2 SNEGSKA (reference sequence). The CDR3 bases are TGCAGTGCTACTCCGATCTCTGGGGGGGGAGGAGAGACCCAGCACTTC. Translated: CSATPISGGGGETQHF.

The table lists this clonotype with many counts. The rearrangement uses TRBV29-1 and TRBJ2-1; 9 bases match TRBD2. Germline lookup yields CDR1 SQVTM and CDR2 ANQGSEA. The CDR3 covers 15 residues. Losses at the gene ends were 7 bases for V and 5 bases for J; bases not matched to a gene: 12. CDR3 DNA: TGCAGCGGTGACATTAGCGGGAGTTTTAACAATGAGCAGTTCTTC. Translating it yields CSGDISGSFNNEQFF.

This clonotype was counted at least ten times. This chain uses TRBV28 with TRBJ2-3; TRBD2 agrees at 8 bases. The CDR3 covers 13 residues. With V trimmed by 10 bases and J by 0 bases, 3 bases remained unmatched. Germline V CDR1 and CDR2: MDHEN, SYDVKM. CDR3 sequence: CAIVAGSTDTQYF. CDR3 sequence (DNA): TGTGCCATCGTAGCGGGAAGCACAGATACGCAGTATTTT.